This T cell receptor beta chain derives from a study of shared clonotypes between healthy human individuals. Study-wide background: Three plates each covered CD4 naive and memory; CD8 naive two, CD8 memory one.

A word on this clone: No antigen is known for it.

Between the trimmed V and J ends, which lost 1 base and 2 bases, there was a span of 10 bases. CDR3 length: 15 amino acids. Germline V lookup: CDR1 SGHAT, CDR2 FQNNGV. TCRdb's table, derived via immunoSEQ multiplex PCR, lists solely in-frame clones and lacks some. The sample holds 110,000 or so clones; about 63% are singletons and the top ten take approximately 25%. Findings and limits, study-wide: Non-shared clonotypes had lower generation probabilities than those shared by all four donors.

The chain is built from TRBV11-2 and TRBJ2-3; D gene ambiguous. Sequenced input: memory CD8+ T cells sorted from blood. Stated subset: CD45RO+ cells pooled with CCR7-negative TemRA cells. The sequence was obtained from a woman aged 25 to 39 in good health. As DNA, the CDR3 is TGTGCCAGCAGCTTAGTCTTCAGGCCCACAGATACGCAGTATTTT. Translation gives CASSLVFRPTDTQYF.